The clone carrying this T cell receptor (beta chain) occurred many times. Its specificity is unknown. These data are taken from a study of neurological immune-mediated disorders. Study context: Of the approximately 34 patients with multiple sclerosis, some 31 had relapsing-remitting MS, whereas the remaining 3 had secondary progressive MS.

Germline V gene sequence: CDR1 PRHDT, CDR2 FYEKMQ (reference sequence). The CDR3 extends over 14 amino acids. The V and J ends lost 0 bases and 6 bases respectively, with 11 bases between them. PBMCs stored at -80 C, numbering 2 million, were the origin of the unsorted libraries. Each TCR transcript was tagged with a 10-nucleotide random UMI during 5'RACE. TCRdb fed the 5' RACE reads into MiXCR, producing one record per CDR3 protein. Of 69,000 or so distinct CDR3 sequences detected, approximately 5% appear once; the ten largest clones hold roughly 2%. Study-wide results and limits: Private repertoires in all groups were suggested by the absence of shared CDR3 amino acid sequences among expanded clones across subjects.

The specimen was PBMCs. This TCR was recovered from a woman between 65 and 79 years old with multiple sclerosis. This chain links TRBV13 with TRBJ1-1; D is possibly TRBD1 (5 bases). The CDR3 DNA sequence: TGTGCCAGCAGCTTAGGGGGCAGGGTATCTGAAGCTTTCTTT. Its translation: CASSLGGRVSEAFF.